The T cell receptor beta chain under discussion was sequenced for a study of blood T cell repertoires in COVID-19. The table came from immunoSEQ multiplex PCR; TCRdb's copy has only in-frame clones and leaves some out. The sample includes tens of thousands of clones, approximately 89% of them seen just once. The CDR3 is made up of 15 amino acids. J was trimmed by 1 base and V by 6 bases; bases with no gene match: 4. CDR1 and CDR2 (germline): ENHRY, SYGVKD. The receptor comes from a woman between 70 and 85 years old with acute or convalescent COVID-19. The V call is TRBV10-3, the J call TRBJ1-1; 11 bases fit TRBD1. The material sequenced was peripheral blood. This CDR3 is CAIRGQGATNTEAFF. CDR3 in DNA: TGTGCCATCAGAGGACAGGGGGCGACGAACACTGAAGCTTTCTTT.